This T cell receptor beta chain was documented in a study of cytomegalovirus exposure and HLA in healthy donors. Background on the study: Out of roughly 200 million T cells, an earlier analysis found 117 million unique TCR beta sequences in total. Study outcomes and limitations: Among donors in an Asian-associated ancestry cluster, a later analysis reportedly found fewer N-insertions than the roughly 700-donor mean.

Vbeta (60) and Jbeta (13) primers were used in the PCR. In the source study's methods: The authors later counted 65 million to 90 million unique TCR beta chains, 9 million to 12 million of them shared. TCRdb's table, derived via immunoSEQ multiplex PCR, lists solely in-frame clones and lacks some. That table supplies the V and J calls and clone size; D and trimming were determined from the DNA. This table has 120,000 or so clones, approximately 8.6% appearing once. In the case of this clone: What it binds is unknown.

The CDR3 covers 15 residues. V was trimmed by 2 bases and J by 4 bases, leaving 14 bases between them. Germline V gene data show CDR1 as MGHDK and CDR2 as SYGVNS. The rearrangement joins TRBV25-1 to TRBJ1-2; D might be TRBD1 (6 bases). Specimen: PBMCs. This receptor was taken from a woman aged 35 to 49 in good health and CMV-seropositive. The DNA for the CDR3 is TGTGCCAGCAGTGAAAGTGGCAGGGGCATCTATGGCTACACCTTC. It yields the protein CASSESGRGIYGYTF.